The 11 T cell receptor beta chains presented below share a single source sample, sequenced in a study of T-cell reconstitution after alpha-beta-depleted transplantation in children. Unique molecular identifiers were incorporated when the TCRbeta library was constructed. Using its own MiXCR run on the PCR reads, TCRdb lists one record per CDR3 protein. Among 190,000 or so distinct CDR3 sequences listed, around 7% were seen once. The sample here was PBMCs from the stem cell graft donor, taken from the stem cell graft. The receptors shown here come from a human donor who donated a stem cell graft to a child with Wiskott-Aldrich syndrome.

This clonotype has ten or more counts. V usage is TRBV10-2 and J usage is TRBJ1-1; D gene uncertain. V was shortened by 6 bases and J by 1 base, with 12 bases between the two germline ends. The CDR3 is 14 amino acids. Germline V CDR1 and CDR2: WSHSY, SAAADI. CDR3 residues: CASRPFMGNTEAFF. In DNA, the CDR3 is TGCGCCAGCAGACCTTTTATGGGGAACACTGAAGCTTTCTTT.

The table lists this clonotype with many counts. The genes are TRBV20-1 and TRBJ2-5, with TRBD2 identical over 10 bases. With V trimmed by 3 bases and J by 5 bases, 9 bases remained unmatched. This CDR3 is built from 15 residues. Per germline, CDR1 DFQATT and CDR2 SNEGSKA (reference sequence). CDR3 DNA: TGCAGTGCTAGTATGGCTAGCGGGAGTCGGGAGACCCAGTACTTC. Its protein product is CSASMASGSRETQYF.

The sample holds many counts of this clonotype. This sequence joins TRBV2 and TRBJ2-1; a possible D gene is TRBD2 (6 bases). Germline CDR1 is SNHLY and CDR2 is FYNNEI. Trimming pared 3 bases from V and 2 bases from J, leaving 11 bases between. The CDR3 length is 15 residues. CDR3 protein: CASSDAGITYNEQFF. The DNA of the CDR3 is TGTGCCAGCAGTGATGCGGGGATAACCTACAATGAGCAGTTCTTC. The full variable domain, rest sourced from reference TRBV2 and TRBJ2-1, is EPEVTQTPSHQVTQMGQEVILRCVPISNHLYFYWYRQILGQKVEFLVSFYNNEISEKSEIFDDQFSVERPDGSNFTLKIRSTKLEDSAMYFCASSDAGITYNEQFFGPGTRLTVL.

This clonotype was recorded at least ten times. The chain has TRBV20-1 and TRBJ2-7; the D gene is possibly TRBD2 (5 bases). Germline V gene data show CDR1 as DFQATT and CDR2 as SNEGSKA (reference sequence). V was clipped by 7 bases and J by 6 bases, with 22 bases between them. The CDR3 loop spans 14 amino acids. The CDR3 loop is CSVSFLGAGGEQYF. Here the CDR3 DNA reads TGCAGTGTATCATTTCTGGGTGCTGGAGGCGAGCAGTACTTC.

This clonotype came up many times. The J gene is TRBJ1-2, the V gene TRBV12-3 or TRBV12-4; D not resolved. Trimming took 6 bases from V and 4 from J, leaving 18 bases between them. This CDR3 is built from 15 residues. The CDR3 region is CASSPSFPFFYGYTF. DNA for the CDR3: TGTGCCAGCAGCCCCTCTTTTCCTTTCTTCTATGGCTACACCTTC.

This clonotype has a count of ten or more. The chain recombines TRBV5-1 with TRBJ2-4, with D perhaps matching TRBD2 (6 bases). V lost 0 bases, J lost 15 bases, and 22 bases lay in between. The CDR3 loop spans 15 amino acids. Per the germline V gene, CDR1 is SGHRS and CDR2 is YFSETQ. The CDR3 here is CASSLAGQLAEIRYF. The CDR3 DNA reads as TGCGCCAGCAGCTTGGCCGGGCAACTAGCAGAGATAAGGTACTTC.

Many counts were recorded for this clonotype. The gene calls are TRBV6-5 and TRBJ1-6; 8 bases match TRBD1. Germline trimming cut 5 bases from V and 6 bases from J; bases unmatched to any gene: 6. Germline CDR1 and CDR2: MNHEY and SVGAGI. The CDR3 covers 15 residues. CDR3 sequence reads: CASSPLGQVNSPLHF. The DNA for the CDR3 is TGTGCCAGCAGTCCCCTGGGACAGGTTAATTCACCCCTCCACTTT.

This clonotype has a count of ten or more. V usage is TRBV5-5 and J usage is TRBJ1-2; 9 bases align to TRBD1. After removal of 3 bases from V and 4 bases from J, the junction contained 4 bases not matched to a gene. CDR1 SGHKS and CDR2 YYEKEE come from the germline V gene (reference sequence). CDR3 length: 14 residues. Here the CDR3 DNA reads TGTGCCAGCAGCTCGACAGGGGGAAGCTATGGCTACACCTTC. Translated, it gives CASSSTGGSYGYTF.

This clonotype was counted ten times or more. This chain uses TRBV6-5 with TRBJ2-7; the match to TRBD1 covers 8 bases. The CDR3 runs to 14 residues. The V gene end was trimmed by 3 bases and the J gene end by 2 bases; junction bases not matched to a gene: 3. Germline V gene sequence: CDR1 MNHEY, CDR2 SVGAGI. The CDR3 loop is CASSYNRGTYEQYF. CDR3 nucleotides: TGTGCCAGCAGTTATAACAGGGGGACCTACGAGCAGTACTTC.

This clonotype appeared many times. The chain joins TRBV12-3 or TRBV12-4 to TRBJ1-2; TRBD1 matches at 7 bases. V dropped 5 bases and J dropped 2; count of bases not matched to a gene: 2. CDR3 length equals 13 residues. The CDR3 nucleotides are TGTGCCAGCAGTCGGGACAGCAACTATGGCTACACCTTC. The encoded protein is CASSRDSNYGYTF.

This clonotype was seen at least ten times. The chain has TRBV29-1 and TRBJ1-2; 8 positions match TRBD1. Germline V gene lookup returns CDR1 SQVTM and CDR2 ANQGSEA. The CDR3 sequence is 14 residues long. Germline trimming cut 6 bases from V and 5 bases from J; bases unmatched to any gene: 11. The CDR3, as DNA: TGCAGCGTGGCAGGGACAGGCAAAGGGTATGGCTACACCTTC. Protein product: CSVAGTGKGYGYTF.